This TCR beta chain derives from a study of high-grade serous ovarian cancer treatment subgroups. Tumor samples were obtained before definitive surgery or chemotherapy. TCRdb keeps only in-frame clones here, not all; method: immunoSEQ multiplex PCR. This sample carries around 30,000 clones, about 86% of them seen once, and the ten largest clones take roughly 2%. The CDR3 is made up of 12 amino acids. Germline V gene data show CDR1 as MNHEY and CDR2 as SMNVEV (reference sequence). The V gene lost 3 bases and the J gene lost 7 bases, with 7 bases spanning the gap. This receptor was identified in a human donor with high-grade serous ovarian cancer. Sequenced sample: tumor tissue. The chain is built from TRBV27 and TRBJ1-5, with D hard to call. The CDR3 region is CASSFRRQPQHF. CDR3 nucleotides: TGTGCCAGCAGTTTCCGAAGACAGCCCCAGCATTTT.